A selection of T cell receptor beta chains follows, all from one sample in a study of beta chain features in type 1 diabetes. Produced via immunoSEQ multiplex PCR; TCRdb's table is partial and in-frame only. The table lists 680,000 or so clones, around an eighth of them singletons, with approximately 0.02% in the top ten. Sequences were obtained from naive CD4+ T cells from blood. These receptors all stem from a young man with type 1 diabetes. CDR3s include the opening cysteine and the closing phenylalanine or tryptophan. D genes are given only for firm matches.

j_gene | v_gene | d_gene | CDR3aa
TRBJ2-1 | TRBV6-5 | TRBD1 | CASRPGDRVHNEQFF
TRBJ2-5 | TRBV7-2 | TRBD2 | CASSSGVRGGLETQYF
TRBJ1-1 | TRBV25-1 | . | CASSPYIGSNTEAFF
TRBJ2-7 | TRBV5-1 | TRBD1 | CASSDGTGIFKWYF
TRBJ2-3 | TRBV18 | . | CASSPQGDTQYF
TRBJ2-5 | TRBV18 | . | CASSPRQAEETQYF
TRBJ1-4 | TRBV29-1 | . | CSVAKTATNEKLFF
TRBJ1-6 | TRBV9 | . | CASSPKAWDSPLHF
TRBJ2-2 | TRBV7-8 | TRBD2 | CASSPWTSGGGGTGELFF
TRBJ1-1 | TRBV5-1 | . | CASSPEVYTEAFF
TRBJ2-1 | TRBV27 | . | CASTEGSSYNEQFF
TRBJ2-7 | TRBV6-5 | . | CASSQGYYEQYF
TRBJ2-2 | TRBV27 | TRBD1 | CASWALDRGTGELFF
TRBJ1-2 | TRBV30 | . | CAWSQIVYGYTF
TRBJ2-7 | TRBV5-4 | . | CASSLVQASHEQYF
TRBJ1-4 | TRBV2 | . | CASSPRRGNEKLFF
TRBJ2-5 | TRBV30 | TRBD2 | CAWSTGTSGGRETQYF
TRBJ1-3 | TRBV5-1 | . | CASSLGSGNTIYF
TRBJ2-4 | TRBV28 | . | CASSSPEGSFQYF
TRBJ2-2 | TRBV9 | . | CASTPTGTGELFF
TRBJ2-7 | TRBV5-1 | TRBD1 | CASSTAGQGQGEQYF
TRBJ2-7 | TRBV28 | TRBD1 | CASSLTGKAYEQYF